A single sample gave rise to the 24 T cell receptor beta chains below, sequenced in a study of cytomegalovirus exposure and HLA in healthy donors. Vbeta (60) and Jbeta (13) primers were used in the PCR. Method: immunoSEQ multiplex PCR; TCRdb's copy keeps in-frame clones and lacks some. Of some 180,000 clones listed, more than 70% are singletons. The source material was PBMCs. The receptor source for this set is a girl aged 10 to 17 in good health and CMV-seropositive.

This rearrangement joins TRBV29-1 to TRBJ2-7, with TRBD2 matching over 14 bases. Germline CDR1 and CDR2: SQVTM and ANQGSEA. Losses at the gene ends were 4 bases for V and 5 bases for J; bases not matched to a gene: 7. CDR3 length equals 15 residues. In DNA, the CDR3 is TGCAGCGTTGTTAGTGGACTAGCGGGAGGAAACGAGCAGTACTTC. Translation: CSVVSGLAGGNEQYF.

The chain's CDR3 is CASSYLSWPGYNSPLHF. The DNA for the CDR3 is TGTGCCAGCAGCTATCTCTCTTGGCCGGGGTATAATTCACCCCTCCACTTT. The V gene is TRBV11-2, the J gene TRBJ1-6; D ambiguous. Trimming stripped 4 bases from V and 4 bases from J, with 17 bases between. The CDR3 extends over 17 amino acids. CDR1 SGHAT and CDR2 FQNNGV come from the germline V gene.

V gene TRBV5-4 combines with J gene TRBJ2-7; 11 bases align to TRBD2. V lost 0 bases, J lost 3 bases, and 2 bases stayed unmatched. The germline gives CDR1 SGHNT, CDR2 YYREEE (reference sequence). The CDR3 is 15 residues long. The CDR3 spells CASSLGTSGHYEQYF. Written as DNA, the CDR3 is TGTGCCAGCAGCTTGGGGACTAGCGGGCACTACGAGCAGTACTTC.

The DNA of the CDR3 is TGTGCCAGCAGTCTAGTTTCCCCGTACCTCTTAGTGAACACTGAAGCTTTCTTT. Encoded protein: CASSLVSPYLLVNTEAFF. The rearrangement links TRBV27 to TRBJ1-1; D is ambiguous. CDR1 MNHEY and CDR2 SMNVEV come from the germline V gene (reference sequence). V was pared by 5 bases and J by 0 bases, with 22 bases between. CDR3 length: 18 residues.

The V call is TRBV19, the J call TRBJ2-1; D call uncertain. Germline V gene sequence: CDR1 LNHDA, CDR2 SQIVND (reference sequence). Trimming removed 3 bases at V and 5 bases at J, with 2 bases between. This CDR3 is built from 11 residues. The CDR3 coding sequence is TGTGCCAGTAGTATTAACAATGAGCAGTTCTTC. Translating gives CASSINNEQFF. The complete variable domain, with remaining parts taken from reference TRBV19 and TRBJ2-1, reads DGGITQSPKYLFRKEGQNVTLSCEQNLNHDAMYWYRQDPGQGLRLIYYSQIVNDFQKGDIAEGYSVSREKKESFPLTVTSAQKNPTAFYLCASSINNEQFFGPGTRLTVL.

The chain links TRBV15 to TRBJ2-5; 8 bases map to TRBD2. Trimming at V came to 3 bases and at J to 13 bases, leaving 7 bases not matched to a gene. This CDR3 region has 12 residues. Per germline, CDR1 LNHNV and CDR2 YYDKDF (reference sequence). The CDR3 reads CATSSIHSGMYF. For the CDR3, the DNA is TGTGCCACCAGCAGCATACATAGCGGGATGTACTTC.

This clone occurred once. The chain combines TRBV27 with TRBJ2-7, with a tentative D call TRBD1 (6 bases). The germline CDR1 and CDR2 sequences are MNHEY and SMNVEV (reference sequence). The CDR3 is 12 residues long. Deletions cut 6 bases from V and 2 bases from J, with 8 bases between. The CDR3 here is CASRQGPYEQYF. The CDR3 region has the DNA TGTGCCAGCAGACAGGGTCCCTACGAGCAGTACTTC.

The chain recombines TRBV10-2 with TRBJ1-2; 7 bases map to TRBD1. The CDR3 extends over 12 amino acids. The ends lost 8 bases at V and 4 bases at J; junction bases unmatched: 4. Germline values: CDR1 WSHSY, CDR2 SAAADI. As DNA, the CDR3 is TGCGCCAGCGGGGACAGTTTCTATGGCTACACCTTC. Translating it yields CASGDSFYGYTF.

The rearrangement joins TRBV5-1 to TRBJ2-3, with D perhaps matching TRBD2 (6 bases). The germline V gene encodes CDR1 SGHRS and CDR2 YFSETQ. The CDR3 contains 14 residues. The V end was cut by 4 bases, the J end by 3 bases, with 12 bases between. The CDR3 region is CASSAWDLTDTQYF. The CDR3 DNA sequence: TGCGCCAGCAGCGCCTGGGACTTGACAGATACGCAGTATTTT.

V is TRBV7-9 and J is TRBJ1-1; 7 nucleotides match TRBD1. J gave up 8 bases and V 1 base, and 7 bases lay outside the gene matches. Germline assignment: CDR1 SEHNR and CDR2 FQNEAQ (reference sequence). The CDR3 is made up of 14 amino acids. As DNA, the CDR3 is TGTGCCAGCAGCTTAGACGGACAGGACCCCGAAGCTTTCTTT. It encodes CASSLDGQDPEAFF.

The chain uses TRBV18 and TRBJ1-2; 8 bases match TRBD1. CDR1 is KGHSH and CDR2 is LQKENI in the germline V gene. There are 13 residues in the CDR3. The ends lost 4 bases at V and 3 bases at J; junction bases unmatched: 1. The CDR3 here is CASSQGQDYGYTF. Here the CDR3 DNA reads TGTGCCAGCTCACAGGGACAGGACTATGGCTACACCTTC.

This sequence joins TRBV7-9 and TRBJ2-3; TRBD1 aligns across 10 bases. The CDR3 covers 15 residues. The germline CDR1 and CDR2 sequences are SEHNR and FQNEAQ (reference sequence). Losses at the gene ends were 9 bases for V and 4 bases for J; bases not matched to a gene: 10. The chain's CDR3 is CASSSGGTGADTQYF. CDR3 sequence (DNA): TGTGCCAGTTCTTCTGGGGGGACAGGGGCAGATACGCAGTATTTT. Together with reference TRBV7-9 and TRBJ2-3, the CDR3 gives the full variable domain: DTGVSQNPRHKITKRGQNVTFRCDPISEHNRLYWYRQTLGQGPEFLTYFQNEAQLEKSRLLSDRFSAERPKGSFSTLEIQRTEQGDSAMYLCASSSGGTGADTQYFGPGTRLTVL.

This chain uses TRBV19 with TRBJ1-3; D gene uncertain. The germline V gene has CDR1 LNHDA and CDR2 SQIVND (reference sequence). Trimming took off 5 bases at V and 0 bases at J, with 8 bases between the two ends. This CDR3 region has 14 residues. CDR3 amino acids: CASSYRSSGNTIYF. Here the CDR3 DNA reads TGTGCCAGTAGTTATCGCAGCTCTGGAAACACCATATATTTT.

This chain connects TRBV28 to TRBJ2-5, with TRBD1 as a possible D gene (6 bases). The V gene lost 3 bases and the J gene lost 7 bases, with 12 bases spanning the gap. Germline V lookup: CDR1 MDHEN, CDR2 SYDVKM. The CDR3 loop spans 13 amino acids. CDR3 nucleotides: TGTGCCAGCAGTTTGAGTGGGGGCGGGACCCAGTACTTC. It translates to CASSLSGGGTQYF.

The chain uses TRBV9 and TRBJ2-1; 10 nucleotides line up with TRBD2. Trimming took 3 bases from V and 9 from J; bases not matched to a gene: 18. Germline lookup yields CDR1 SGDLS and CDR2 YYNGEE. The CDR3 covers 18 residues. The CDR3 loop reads CASSADLGASGRRVEQFF. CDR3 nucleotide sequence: TGTGCCAGCAGCGCTGATCTTGGGGCTAGCGGGAGACGAGTTGAGCAGTTCTTC.

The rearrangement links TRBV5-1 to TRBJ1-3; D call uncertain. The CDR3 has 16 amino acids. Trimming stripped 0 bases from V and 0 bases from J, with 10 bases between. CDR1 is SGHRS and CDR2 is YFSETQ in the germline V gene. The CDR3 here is CASSLGYRASGNTIYF. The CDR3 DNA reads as TGCGCCAGCAGCTTGGGTTACAGAGCCTCTGGAAACACCATATATTTT.

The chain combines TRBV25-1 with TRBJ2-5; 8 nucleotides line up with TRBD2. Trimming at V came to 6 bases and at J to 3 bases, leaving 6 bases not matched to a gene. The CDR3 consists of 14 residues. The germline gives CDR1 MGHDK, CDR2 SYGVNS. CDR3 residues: CASSRGGLEETQYF. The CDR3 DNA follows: TGTGCCAGCAGCCGGGGGGGGCTGGAAGAGACCCAGTACTTC.

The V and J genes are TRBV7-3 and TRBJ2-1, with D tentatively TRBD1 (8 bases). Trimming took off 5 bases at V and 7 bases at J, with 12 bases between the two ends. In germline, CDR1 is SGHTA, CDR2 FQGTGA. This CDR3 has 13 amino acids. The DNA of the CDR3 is TGTGCCAGCAGCGGACAGGGAGGGAATGAGCAGTTCTTC. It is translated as CASSGQGGNEQFF. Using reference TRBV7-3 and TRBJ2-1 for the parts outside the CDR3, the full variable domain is GAGVSQTPSNKVTEKGKYVELRCDPISGHTALYWYRQSLGQGPEFLIYFQGTGAADDSGLPNDRFFAVRPEGSVSTLKIQRTERGDSAVYLCASSGQGGNEQFFGPGTRLTVL.

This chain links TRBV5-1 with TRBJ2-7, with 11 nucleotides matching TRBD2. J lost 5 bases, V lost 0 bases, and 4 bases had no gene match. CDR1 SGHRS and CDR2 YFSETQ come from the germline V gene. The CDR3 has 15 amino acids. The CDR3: CASSLVVSGRDEQYF. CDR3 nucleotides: TGCGCCAGCAGCTTGGTGGTTAGCGGGAGGGACGAGCAGTACTTC.

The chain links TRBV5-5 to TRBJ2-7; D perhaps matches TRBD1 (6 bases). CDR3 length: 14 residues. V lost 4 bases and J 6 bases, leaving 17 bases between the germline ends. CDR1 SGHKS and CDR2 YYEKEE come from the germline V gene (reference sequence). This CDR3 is CASSHSAGVIEQYF. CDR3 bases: TGTGCCAGCAGCCATTCGGCAGGGGTGATCGAGCAGTACTTC.

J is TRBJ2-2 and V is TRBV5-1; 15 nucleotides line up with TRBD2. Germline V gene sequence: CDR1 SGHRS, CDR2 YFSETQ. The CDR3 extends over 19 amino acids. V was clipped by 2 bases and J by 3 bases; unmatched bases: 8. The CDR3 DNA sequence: TGCGCCAGCAGCTTATGGACTAGCGGGAGGGCCGGGGACACCGGGGAGCTGTTTTTT. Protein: CASSLWTSGRAGDTGELFF.

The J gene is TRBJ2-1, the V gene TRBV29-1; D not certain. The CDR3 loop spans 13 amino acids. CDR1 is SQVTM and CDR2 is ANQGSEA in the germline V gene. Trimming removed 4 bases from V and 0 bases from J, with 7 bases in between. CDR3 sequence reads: CSVGATSYNEQFF. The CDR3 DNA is TGCAGCGTTGGGGCGACCTCCTACAATGAGCAGTTCTTC.

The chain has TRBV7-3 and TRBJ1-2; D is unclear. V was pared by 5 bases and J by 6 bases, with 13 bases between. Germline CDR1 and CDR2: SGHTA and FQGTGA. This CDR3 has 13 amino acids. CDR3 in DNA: TGTGCCAGCAGCCCCACTGGGCTGGATGGCTACACCTTC. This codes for CASSPTGLDGYTF.

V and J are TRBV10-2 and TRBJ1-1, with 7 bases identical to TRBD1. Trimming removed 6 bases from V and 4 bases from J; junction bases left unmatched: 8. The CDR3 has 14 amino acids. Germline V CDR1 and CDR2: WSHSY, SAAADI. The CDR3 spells CASRLQGFGTEAFF. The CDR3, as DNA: TGCGCCAGCAGATTACAGGGGTTTGGCACTGAAGCTTTCTTT.